Only one count was recorded for the clone carrying this T cell receptor beta chain. Germline CDR1 is MNHEY and CDR2 is SVGAGI. CDR3 length: 15 amino acids. With 2 bases removed from V and 0 bases from J, the gap between germline ends came to 8 bases. The sample comes from a study of T cell changes during pregnancy in multiple sclerosis. Produced via immunoSEQ multiplex PCR; TCRdb's table is partial and in-frame only. The profile shows under 20,000 clones, more than 70% of them singletons. The sequencing used CD8+ T cells from peripheral blood mononuclear cells, collected after pregnancy. This clonotype originated in a female donor with multiple sclerosis, enrolled in a pregnancy study. V usage is TRBV6-5 and J usage is TRBJ2-4; TRBD2 might be the D (6 bases). The CDR3, as DNA: TGTGCCAGCAGTTACGGGGGGACAGCCAAAAACATTCAGTACTTC. This gives the protein CASSYGGTAKNIQYF.